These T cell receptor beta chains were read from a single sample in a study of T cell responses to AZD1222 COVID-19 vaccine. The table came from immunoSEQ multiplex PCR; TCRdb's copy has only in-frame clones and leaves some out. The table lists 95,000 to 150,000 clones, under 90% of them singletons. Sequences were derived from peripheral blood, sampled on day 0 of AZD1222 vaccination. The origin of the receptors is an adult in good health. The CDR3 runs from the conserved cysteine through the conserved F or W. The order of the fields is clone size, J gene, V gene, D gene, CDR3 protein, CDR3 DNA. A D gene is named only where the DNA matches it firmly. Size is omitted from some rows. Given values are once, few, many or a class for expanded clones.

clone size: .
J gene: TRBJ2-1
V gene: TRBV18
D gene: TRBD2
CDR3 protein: CASSPRTAGGDNEQFF
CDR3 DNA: TGTGCCAGCTCACCACGTACGGCGGGAGGGGACAATGAGCAGTTCTTC

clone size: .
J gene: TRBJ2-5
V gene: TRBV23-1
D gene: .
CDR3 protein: CASRNRAQETQYF
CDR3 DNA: TGCGCCAGCCGAAACAGGGCCCAAGAGACCCAGTACTTC

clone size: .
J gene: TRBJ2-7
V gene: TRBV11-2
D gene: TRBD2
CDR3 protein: CASSQSGPSSGRGGEQYF
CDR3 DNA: TGTGCCAGCAGCCAAAGCGGGCCGTCTAGCGGGAGAGGAGGCGAGCAGTACTTC

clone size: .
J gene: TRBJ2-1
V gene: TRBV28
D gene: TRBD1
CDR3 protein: CASKRGQGSDEQFF
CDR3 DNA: TGTGCCAGCAAGCGAGGACAGGGGAGCGATGAGCAGTTCTTC

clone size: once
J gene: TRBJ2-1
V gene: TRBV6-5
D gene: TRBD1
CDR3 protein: CASSYGGGTGRYEQFF
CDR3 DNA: TGTGCCAGCAGTTACGGCGGAGGGACAGGGAGGTATGAGCAGTTCTTC

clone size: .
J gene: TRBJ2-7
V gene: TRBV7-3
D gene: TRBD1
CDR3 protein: CASSFSGTGRYEQYF
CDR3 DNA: TGTGCCAGCAGTTTTTCCGGGACAGGGAGATACGAGCAGTACTTC

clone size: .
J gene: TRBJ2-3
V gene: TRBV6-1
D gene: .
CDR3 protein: CASSEGQGGRHRTQYF
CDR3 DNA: TGTGCCAGCAGTGAAGGACAAGGGGGTCGACACCGAACGCAGTATTTT

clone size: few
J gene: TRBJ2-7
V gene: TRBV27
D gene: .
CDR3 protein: CASSTRPAYEQYF
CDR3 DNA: TGTGCCAGCAGTACACGACCCGCCTACGAGCAGTACTTC

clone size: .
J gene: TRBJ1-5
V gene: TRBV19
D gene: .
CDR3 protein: CASSGDSSQPQHF
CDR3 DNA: TGTGCCAGCAGTGGGGATTCAAGTCAGCCCCAGCATTTT

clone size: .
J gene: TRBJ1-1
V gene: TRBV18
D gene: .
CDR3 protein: CASSPAGTEAFF
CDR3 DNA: TGTGCCAGCTCACCTGCGGGCACTGAAGCTTTCTTT

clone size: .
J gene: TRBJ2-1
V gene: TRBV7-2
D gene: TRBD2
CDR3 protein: CASSLLAGGPNEQFF
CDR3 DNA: TGTGCCAGCAGCTTGCTAGCGGGAGGGCCCAATGAGCAGTTCTTC

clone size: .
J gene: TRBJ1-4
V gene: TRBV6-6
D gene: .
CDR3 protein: CASSHNEKLFF
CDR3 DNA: TGTGCCAGCAGTCATAATGAAAAACTGTTTTTT

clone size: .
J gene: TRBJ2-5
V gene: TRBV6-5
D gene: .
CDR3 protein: CASRPSTTGGETQYF
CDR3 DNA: TGTGCCAGCAGACCTTCCACCACTGGCGGGGAGACCCAGTACTTC

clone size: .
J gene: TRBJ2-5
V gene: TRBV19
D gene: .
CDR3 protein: CASSTWEPQETQYF
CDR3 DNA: TGTGCCAGTAGTACGTGGGAGCCACAAGAGACCCAGTACTTC

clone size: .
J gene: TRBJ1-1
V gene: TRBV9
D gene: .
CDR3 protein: CASSPRSEVAEAFF
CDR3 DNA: TGTGCCAGCAGCCCTCGGTCCGAGGTGGCTGAAGCTTTCTTT

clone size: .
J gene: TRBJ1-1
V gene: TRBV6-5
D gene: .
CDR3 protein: CASSPRVGFAEAFF
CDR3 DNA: TGTGCCAGCAGTCCCCGTGTGGGGTTCGCTGAAGCTTTCTTT

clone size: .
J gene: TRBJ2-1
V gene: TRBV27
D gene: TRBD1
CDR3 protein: CASIPGTGRSGRQFF
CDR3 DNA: TGTGCCAGCATCCCCGGGACAGGGCGGTCGGGGAGGCAGTTCTTC

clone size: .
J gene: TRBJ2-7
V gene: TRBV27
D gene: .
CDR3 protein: CASSLSKGLGYEQYF
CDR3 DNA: TGTGCCAGCAGTTTATCGAAGGGGCTCGGCTACGAGCAGTACTTC

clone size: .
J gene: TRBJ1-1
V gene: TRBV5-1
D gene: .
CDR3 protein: CASSEGLGTEAFF
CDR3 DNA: TGCGCCAGCAGCGAGGGGCTGGGCACTGAAGCTTTCTTT

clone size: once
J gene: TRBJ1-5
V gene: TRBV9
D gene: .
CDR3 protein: CASSVGKSGQPQHF
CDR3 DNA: TGTGCCAGCAGCGTAGGCAAGAGTGGACAGCCCCAGCATTTT

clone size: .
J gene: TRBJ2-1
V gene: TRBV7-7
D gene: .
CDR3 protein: CASSVSGTNEQFF
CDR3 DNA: TGTGCTAGCAGTGTTTCGGGGACCAATGAGCAGTTCTTC

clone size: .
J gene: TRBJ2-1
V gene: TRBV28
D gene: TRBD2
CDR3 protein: CASTTGGAGAHNEQFF
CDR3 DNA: TGTGCCAGCACCACCGGGGGGGCGGGGGCCCACAATGAGCAGTTCTTC

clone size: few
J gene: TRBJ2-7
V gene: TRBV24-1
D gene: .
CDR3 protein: CATSDEKGGRDEQYF
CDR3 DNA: TGTGCCACCAGTGACGAAAAGGGGGGTCGGGACGAGCAGTACTTC

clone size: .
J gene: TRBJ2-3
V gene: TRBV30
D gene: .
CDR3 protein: CAWSERAPDTQYF
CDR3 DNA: TGTGCCTGGAGTGAAAGGGCACCAGATACGCAGTATTTT

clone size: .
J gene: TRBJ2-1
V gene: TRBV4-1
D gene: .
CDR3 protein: CASSQAPGWLPNPNEQFF
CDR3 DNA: TGCGCCAGCAGCCAAGCGCCCGGGTGGCTCCCCAACCCGAATGAGCAGTTCTTC

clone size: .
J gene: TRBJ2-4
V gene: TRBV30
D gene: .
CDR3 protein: CACALAKNIQYF
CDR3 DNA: TGTGCCTGTGCGTTAGCCAAAAACATTCAGTACTTC

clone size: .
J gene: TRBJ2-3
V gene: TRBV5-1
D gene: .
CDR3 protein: CASSFGQTTDTQYF
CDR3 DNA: TGCGCCAGCAGCTTTGGACAGACCACAGATACGCAGTATTTT

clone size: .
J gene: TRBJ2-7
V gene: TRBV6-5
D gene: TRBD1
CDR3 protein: CASRPGQSYEQYF
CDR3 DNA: TGTGCCAGCAGACCGGGACAGTCCTACGAGCAGTACTTC

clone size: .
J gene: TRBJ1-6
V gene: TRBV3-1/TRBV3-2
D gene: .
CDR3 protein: CASSQGGQGLNSPLHF
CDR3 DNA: TGTGCCAGCAGCCAAGGGGGGCAGGGCCTTAATTCACCCCTCCACTTT

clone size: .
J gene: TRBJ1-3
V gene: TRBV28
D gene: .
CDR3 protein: CASSLMGSGNTIYF
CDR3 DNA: TGTGCCAGCAGTTTAATGGGCTCTGGAAACACCATATATTTT

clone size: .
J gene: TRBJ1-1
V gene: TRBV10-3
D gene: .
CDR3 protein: CAIEQGTGTEAFF
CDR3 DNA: TGTGCCATCGAACAGGGTACCGGCACTGAAGCTTTCTTT

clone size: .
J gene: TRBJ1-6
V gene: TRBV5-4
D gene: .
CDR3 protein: CASSLDWRTYNSPLHF
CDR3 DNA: TGTGCCAGCAGCTTGGATTGGAGGACCTATAATTCACCCCTCCACTTT

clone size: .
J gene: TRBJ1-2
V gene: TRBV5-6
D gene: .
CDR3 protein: CGTKGWAEYGYTF
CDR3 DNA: TGTGGAACAAAGGGATGGGCGGAGTATGGCTACACCTTC

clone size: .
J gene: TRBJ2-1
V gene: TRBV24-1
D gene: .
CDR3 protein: CATSDFSGAGSSYNEQFF
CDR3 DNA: TGTGCCACCAGTGATTTCTCAGGAGCCGGGAGCTCCTACAATGAGCAGTTCTTC

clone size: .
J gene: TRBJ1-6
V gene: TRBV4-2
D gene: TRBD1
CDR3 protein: CASSPTTGGSSNSPLHF
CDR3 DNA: TGTGCCAGCAGCCCTACCACAGGGGGATCCTCCAATTCACCCCTCCACTTT